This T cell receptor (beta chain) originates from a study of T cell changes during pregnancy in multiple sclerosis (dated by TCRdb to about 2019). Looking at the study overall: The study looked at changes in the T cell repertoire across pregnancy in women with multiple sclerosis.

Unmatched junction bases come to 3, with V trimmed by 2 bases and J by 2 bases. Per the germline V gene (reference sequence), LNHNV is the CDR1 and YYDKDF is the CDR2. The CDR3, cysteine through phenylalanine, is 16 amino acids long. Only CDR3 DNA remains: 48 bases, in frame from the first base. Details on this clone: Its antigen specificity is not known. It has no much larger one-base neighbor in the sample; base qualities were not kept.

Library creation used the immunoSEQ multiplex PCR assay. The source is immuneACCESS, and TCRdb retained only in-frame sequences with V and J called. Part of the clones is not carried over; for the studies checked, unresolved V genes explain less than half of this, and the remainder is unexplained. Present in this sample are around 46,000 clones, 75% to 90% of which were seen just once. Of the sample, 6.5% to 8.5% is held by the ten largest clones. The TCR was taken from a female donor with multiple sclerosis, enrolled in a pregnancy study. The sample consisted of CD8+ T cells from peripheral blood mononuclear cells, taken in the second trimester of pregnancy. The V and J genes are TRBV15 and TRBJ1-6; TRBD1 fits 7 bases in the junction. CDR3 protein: CATSRTGVPYNSPLHF. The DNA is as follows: TGTGCCACCAGCAGAACAGGGGTCCCCTATAATTCACCCCTCCACTTT.